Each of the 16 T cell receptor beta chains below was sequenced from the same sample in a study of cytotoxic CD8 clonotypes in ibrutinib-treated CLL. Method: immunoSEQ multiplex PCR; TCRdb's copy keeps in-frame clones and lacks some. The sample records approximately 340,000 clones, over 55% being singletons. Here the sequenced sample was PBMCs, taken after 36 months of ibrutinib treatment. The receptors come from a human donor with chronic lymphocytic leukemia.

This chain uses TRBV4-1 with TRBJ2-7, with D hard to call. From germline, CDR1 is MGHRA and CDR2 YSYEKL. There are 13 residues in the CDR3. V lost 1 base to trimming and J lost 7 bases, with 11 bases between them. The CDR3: CASSQVGVGEQYF. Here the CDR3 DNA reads TGCGCCAGCAGCCAAGTTGGGGTGGGGGAGCAGTACTTC.

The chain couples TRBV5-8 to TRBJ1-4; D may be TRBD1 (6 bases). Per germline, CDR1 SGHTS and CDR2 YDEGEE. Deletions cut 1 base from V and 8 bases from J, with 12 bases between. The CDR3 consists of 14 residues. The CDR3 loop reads CASSLYQGREKLFF. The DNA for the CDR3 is TGTGCCAGCAGCTTGTATCAGGGGAGGGAAAAACTGTTTTTT.

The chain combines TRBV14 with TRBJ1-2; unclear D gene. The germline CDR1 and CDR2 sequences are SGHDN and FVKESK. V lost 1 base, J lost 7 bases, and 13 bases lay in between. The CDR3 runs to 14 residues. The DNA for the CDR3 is TGTGCCAGCAGCCAAGCGGCAGCCTTTCTTGGCTACACCTTC. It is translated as CASSQAAAFLGYTF.

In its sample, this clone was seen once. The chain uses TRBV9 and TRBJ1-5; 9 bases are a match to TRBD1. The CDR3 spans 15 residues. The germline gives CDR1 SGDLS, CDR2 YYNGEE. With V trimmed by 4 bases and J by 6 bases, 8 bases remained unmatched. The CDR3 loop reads CASSPTGQGGQPQHF. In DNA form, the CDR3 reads TGTGCCAGCAGCCCTACGGGACAGGGAGGTCAGCCCCAGCATTTT.

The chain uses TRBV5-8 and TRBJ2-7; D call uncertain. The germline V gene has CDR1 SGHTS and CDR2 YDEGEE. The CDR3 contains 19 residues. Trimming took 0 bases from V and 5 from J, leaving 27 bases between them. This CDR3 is CASSLEKFYGDSYSHEQYF. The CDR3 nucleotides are TGTGCCAGCAGCTTGGAAAAGTTTTATGGTGATTCTTATTCCCACGAGCAGTACTTC.

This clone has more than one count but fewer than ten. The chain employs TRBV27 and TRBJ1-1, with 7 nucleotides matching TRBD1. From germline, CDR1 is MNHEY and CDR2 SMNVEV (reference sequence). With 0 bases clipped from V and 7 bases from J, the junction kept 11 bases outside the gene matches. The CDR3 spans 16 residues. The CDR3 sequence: CASSLSPLSRQGEAFF. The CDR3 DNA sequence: TGTGCCAGCAGTTTATCGCCACTTTCCCGACAGGGTGAAGCTTTCTTT.

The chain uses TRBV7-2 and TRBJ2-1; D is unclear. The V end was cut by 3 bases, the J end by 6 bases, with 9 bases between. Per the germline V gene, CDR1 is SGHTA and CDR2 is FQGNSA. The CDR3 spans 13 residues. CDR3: CASSFRPVNEQFF. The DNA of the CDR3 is TGTGCCAGCAGCTTCCGCCCTGTCAATGAGCAGTTCTTC.

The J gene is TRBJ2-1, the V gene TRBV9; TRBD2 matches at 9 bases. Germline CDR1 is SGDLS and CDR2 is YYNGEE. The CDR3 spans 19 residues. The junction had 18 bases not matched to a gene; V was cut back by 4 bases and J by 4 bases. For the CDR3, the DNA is TGTGCCAGCAGCCCCCCGCGGATGGCGGGAGGGCCGCGTTACAATGAGCAGTTCTTC. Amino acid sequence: CASSPPRMAGGPRYNEQFF.

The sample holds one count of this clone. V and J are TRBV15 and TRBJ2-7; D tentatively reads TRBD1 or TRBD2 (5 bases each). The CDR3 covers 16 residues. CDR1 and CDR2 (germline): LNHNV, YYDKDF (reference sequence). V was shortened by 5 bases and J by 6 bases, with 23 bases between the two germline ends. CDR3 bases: TGTGCCACCAGCCCGTGGCGGAGGCCCTCGGGGCCCGAGCAGTACTTC. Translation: CATSPWRRPSGPEQYF.

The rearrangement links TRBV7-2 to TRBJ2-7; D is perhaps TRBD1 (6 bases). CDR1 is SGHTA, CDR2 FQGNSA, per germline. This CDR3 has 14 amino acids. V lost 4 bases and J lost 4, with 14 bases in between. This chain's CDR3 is CASSSTGTRYEQYF. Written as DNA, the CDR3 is TGTGCCAGCAGCTCGACCGGGACAAGGTACGAGCAGTACTTC.

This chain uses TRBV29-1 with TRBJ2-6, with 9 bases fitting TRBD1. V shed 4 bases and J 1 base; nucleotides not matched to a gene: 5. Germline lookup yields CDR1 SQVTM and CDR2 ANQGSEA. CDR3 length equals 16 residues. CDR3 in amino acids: CSVAPGTGSGANVLTF. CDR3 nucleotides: TGCAGCGTTGCCCCCGGGACAGGGTCTGGGGCCAACGTCCTGACTTTC.

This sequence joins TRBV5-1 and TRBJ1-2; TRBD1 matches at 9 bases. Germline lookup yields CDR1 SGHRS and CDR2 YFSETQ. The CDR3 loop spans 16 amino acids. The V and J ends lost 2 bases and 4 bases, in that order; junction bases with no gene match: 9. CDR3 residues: CASSFPTDRGFYGYTF. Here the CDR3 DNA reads TGCGCCAGCAGCTTTCCGACAGACAGGGGGTTCTATGGCTACACCTTC.

CDR3 loop: CASRPGQGGYEQYF. CDR3 in DNA: TGTGCCAGCAGACCGGGACAGGGGGGTTACGAGCAGTACTTC. The V call is TRBV2, the J call TRBJ2-7; 11 bases align to TRBD1. CDR1 SNHLY and CDR2 FYNNEI come from the germline V gene. J lost 4 bases, V lost 6 bases, and 5 bases had no gene match. This CDR3 has 14 amino acids.

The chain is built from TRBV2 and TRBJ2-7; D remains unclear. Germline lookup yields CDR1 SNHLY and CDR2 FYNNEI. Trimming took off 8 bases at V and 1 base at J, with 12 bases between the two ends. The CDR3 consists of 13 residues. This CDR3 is CASRVTASYEQYF. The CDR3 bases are TGTGCCAGCCGGGTAACTGCTTCCTACGAGCAGTACTTC.

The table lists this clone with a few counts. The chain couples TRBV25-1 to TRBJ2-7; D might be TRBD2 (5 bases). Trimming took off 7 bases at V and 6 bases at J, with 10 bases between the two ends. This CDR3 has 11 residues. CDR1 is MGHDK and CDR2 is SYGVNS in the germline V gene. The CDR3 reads CASKGGPEQYF. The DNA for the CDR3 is TGTGCCAGCAAAGGAGGTCCCGAGCAGTACTTC.

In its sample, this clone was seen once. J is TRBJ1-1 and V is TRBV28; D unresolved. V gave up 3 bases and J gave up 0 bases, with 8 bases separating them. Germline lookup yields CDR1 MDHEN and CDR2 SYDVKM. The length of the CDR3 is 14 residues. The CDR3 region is CASSLGGLNTEAFF. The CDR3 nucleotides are TGTGCCAGCAGTTTGGGCGGACTGAACACTGAAGCTTTCTTT.